This TCR beta chain appears in the sequencing data of a study of beta chain features in type 1 diabetes. V lost 5 bases and J 7 bases, leaving 11 bases between the germline ends. Per germline, CDR1 SGHTA and CDR2 FQGTGA. There are 13 residues in the CDR3. The table lists this clone with a few counts. Reverse transcription of all isolated RNA meant that expressed TCRB transcripts were sequenced. The repertoire was sequenced with immunoSEQ multiplex PCR; TCRdb's copy has only in-frame clones and lacks some. Altogether about 930,000 clones are present, roughly 15% being singletons, with the ten largest covering 0.023%.

The sequenced sample was naive CD4+ T cells from blood. The TCR originated in a woman between 18 and 29 years old in good health. The chain links TRBV7-3 to TRBJ2-2; TRBD2 is a possible D gene (6 bases). The CDR3 loop is CASSPFGSGELFF. In DNA form, the CDR3 reads TGTGCCAGCAGCCCCTTCGGGAGCGGGGAGCTGTTTTTT.